This is a list of T cell receptor beta chains from one sample in a study of blood T cell repertoires in COVID-19. Profiling relied on immunoSEQ multiplex PCR, and the TCRdb table lists in-frame clones only, not all of them. The table lists a few hundred thousand clones, roughly 90% of them singletons. Material: PBMCs or T cells enriched from blood (not recorded which). The receptors shown here come from a woman aged 25 to 39 who had recovered from COVID-19. CDR3s include the opening cysteine and the closing phenylalanine or tryptophan. The order of the fields is CDR3 protein, CDR3 DNA, clone size, J gene, V gene, D gene. D genes are given only for firm matches. Clone size is not always given. Where it is, it says once, few, many or a class for expanded clones.

cdr3_aa: CSASTTGGSGRTTYEQYF
cdr3_nt: TGCAGTGCTAGTACAACCGGCGGGAGCGGGAGAACCACCTACGAGCAGTACTTC
clone_size: NA
j_call: TRBJ2-7
v_call: TRBV20-1
d_call: TRBD2

cdr3_aa: CASSPVRRANTEAFF
cdr3_nt: TGTGCCAGCAGCCCAGTAAGGAGGGCGAACACTGAAGCTTTCTTT
clone_size: NA
j_call: TRBJ1-1
v_call: TRBV7-2
d_call: NA

cdr3_aa: CASSRTGTNTEAFF
cdr3_nt: TGTGCCAGCAGCCGCACAGGGACGAACACTGAAGCTTTCTTT
clone_size: once
j_call: TRBJ1-1
v_call: TRBV7-3
d_call: NA

cdr3_aa: CASSLGQGADEQYF
cdr3_nt: TGTGCCAGCAGCCTAGGACAGGGGGCCGACGAGCAGTACTTC
clone_size: NA
j_call: TRBJ2-7
v_call: TRBV5-8
d_call: TRBD1

cdr3_aa: CASSSAGTGYGYTF
cdr3_nt: TGTGCCAGCAGCTCCGCCGGGACAGGCTATGGCTACACCTTC
clone_size: NA
j_call: TRBJ1-2
v_call: TRBV2
d_call: TRBD1

cdr3_aa: CSAAGTDSGNTIYF
cdr3_nt: TGCAGCGCCGCCGGGACAGACTCTGGAAACACCATATATTTT
clone_size: NA
j_call: TRBJ1-3
v_call: TRBV29-1
d_call: TRBD1

cdr3_aa: CASSPQGYQPQHF
cdr3_nt: TGTGCCAGCAGCCCACAGGGGTATCAGCCCCAGCATTTT
clone_size: NA
j_call: TRBJ1-5
v_call: TRBV6-5
d_call: TRBD1

cdr3_aa: CASSSPGQGQLQYF
cdr3_nt: TGTGCCAGCAGTTCCCCGGGACAGGGGCAACTCCAGTACTTC
clone_size: NA
j_call: TRBJ2-7
v_call: TRBV28
d_call: TRBD1

cdr3_aa: CASSVYHGETQYF
cdr3_nt: TGTGCCAGCAGCGTGTATCACGGGGAGACCCAGTACTTC
clone_size: NA
j_call: TRBJ2-5
v_call: TRBV9
d_call: NA

cdr3_aa: CASSSGVVREQEQYF
cdr3_nt: TGTGCCAGCTCATCCGGGGTGGTGCGGGAGCAGGAGCAGTACTTC
clone_size: NA
j_call: TRBJ2-7
v_call: TRBV18
d_call: TRBD2

cdr3_aa: CASSQSSGNTEAFF
cdr3_nt: TGTGCCAGCAGCCAATCCTCGGGGAACACTGAAGCTTTCTTT
clone_size: NA
j_call: TRBJ1-1
v_call: TRBV16
d_call: NA

cdr3_aa: CASSLIVNSPLHF
cdr3_nt: TGTGCCAGCAGCTTAATAGTGAATTCACCCCTCCACTTT
clone_size: NA
j_call: TRBJ1-6
v_call: TRBV7-3
d_call: NA

cdr3_aa: CASSIGTGLAYEQYF
cdr3_nt: TGTGCCAGTAGTATAGGGACAGGGCTAGCCTACGAGCAGTACTTC
clone_size: NA
j_call: TRBJ2-7
v_call: TRBV19
d_call: TRBD1

cdr3_aa: CASNRETQYF
cdr3_nt: TGTGCCAGCAACAGAGAGACCCAGTACTTC
clone_size: NA
j_call: TRBJ2-5
v_call: TRBV7-9
d_call: NA

cdr3_aa: CASTGTGLKETQYF
cdr3_nt: TGTGCCAGCACCGGAACGGGACTGAAAGAGACCCAGTACTTC
clone_size: once
j_call: TRBJ2-5
v_call: TRBV3-1/TRBV3-2
d_call: NA

cdr3_aa: CASSSHGGPDEQYF
cdr3_nt: TGTGCCAGCAGCTCACACGGAGGTCCCGACGAGCAGTACTTC
clone_size: NA
j_call: TRBJ2-7
v_call: TRBV5-6
d_call: NA

cdr3_aa: CASSDGQGLYTQYF
cdr3_nt: TGTGCCAGCAGTGACGGACAGGGGCTATATACGCAGTATTTT
clone_size: NA
j_call: TRBJ2-3
v_call: TRBV6-2/TRBV6-3
d_call: TRBD1

cdr3_aa: CASSQDVGGAKNIQYF
cdr3_nt: TGTGCCAGCAGCCAAGATGTGGGGGGTGCCAAAAACATTCAGTACTTC
clone_size: once
j_call: TRBJ2-4
v_call: TRBV14
d_call: NA

cdr3_aa: CASSFTGDEQFF
cdr3_nt: TGTGCCAGCAGCTTTACGGGGGATGAGCAGTTCTTC
clone_size: NA
j_call: TRBJ2-1
v_call: TRBV7-8
d_call: NA

cdr3_aa: CASSFGGQQSYEQYF
cdr3_nt: TGCGCCAGCAGCTTTGGTGGGCAGCAATCCTACGAGCAGTACTTC
clone_size: NA
j_call: TRBJ2-7
v_call: TRBV5-1
d_call: NA

cdr3_aa: CASSLNPGQGNYGYTF
cdr3_nt: TGTGCCAGCAGCTTAAATCCGGGACAAGGGAACTATGGCTACACCTTC
clone_size: NA
j_call: TRBJ1-2
v_call: TRBV5-5
d_call: NA

cdr3_aa: CASRTGGLTGELFF
cdr3_nt: TGTGCCAGCCGGACAGGGGGCCTCACCGGGGAGCTGTTTTTT
clone_size: NA
j_call: TRBJ2-2
v_call: TRBV2
d_call: TRBD1

cdr3_aa: CATSDTTPITGNLNEKLFF
cdr3_nt: TGTGCCACCAGTGATACCACACCGATAACAGGGAATCTTAATGAAAAACTGTTTTTT
clone_size: NA
j_call: TRBJ1-4
v_call: TRBV24-1
d_call: NA

cdr3_aa: CASSLRGQGVYSNQPQHF
cdr3_nt: TGTGCCAGCAGTCTCAGGGGACAGGGGGTTTATAGCAATCAGCCCCAGCATTTT
clone_size: NA
j_call: TRBJ1-5
v_call: TRBV28
d_call: TRBD1

cdr3_aa: CASSRGLVSEQYF
cdr3_nt: TGTGCCAGCAGCCGAGGACTAGTTTCTGAGCAGTACTTC
clone_size: once
j_call: TRBJ2-7
v_call: TRBV6-5
d_call: TRBD2

cdr3_aa: CSVGGRVDTEAFF
cdr3_nt: TGCAGCGTTGGGGGCAGGGTGGACACTGAAGCTTTCTTT
clone_size: NA
j_call: TRBJ1-1
v_call: TRBV29-1
d_call: NA

cdr3_aa: CASSDGTGSYEQYF
cdr3_nt: TGTGCCAGCAGTGACGGGACAGGCTCCTACGAGCAGTACTTC
clone_size: NA
j_call: TRBJ2-7
v_call: TRBV27
d_call: TRBD1

cdr3_aa: CAIHPNGNTIYF
cdr3_nt: TGTGCCATACACCCGAATGGAAACACCATATATTTT
clone_size: NA
j_call: TRBJ1-3
v_call: TRBV10-3
d_call: NA

cdr3_aa: CASSQTSGTHNEQFF
cdr3_nt: TGCGCCAGCAGCCAAACTAGCGGGACCCACAATGAGCAGTTCTTC
clone_size: NA
j_call: TRBJ2-1
v_call: TRBV5-1
d_call: TRBD2

cdr3_aa: CASSEGRSGVGNQPQHF
cdr3_nt: TGTGCCAGCAGTGAAGGTCGGTCAGGGGTCGGGAATCAGCCCCAGCATTTT
clone_size: NA
j_call: TRBJ1-5
v_call: TRBV25-1
d_call: NA

cdr3_aa: CASSSSPAGELFF
cdr3_nt: TGTGCCAGCAGCTCCTCCCCAGCCGGGGAGCTGTTTTTT
clone_size: NA
j_call: TRBJ2-2
v_call: TRBV11-3
d_call: NA

cdr3_aa: CASSLRGGEGQPQHF
cdr3_nt: TGTGCCAGCAGCTTAAGAGGGGGCGAAGGGCAGCCCCAGCATTTT
clone_size: NA
j_call: TRBJ1-5
v_call: TRBV7-9
d_call: TRBD1